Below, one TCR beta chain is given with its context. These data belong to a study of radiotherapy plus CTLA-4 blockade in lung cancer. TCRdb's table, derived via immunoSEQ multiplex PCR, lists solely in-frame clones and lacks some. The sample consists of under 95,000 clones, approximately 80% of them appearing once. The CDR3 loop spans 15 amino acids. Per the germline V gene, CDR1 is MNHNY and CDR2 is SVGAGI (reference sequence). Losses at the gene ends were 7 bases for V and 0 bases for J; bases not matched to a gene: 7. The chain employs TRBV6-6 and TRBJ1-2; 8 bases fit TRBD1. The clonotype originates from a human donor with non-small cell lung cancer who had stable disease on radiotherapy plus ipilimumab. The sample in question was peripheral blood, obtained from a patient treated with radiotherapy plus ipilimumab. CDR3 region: CASTLGQGANYGYTF. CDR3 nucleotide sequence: TGTGCCAGCACTTTAGGACAGGGAGCTAACTATGGCTACACCTTC.